The 20 T cell receptor beta chains presented below share a single source sample, sequenced in a study of cytomegalovirus exposure and HLA in healthy donors listed by TCRdb under 2017. The library came from the immunoSEQ multiplex PCR assay. The multiplex PCR relied on a mix of 60 forward primers for TCR Vbeta segments and 13 reverse primers for TCR Jbeta segments. TCRdb mirrors the immuneACCESS table, restricted to in-frame sequences. Some clones are absent from its copies; in checked studies, under half trace to an unresolved V gene, and the reason for the others is unknown. The sample includes approximately 210,000 clones, with 80% observed a single time. The ten largest make up around 0.99% of the sample. The sequencing input was PBMCs. The receptors here all came from a woman in her 40s in good health and CMV-seronegative.

The rearrangement links TRBV2 to TRBJ2-3; no clear D. The germline V and J ends were trimmed by 4 bases and 2 bases, with 4 bases remaining between them. The CDR3 has 12 amino acids. CDR1 is SNHLY and CDR2 is FYNNEI in the germline V gene. The DNA for the CDR3 is TGTGCCAGCAGTGTAGTCACAGATACGCAGTATTTT. Translating gives CASSVVTDTQYF.

J is TRBJ2-7 and V is TRBV7-9; no definite D call. Germline V gives CDR1 SEHNR, CDR2 FQNEAQ (reference sequence). CDR3 length equals 13 residues. V was trimmed by 7 bases and J by 0 bases, leaving 10 bases between them. CDR3 sequence reads: CASKSPNSYEQYF. As DNA, the CDR3 is TGTGCCAGCAAAAGCCCTAACTCCTACGAGCAGTACTTC.

This clone has just one count. The gene calls are TRBV6-5 and TRBJ2-1, with 12 bases identical to TRBD2. V lost 4 bases and J lost 9; bases outside the gene matches: 4. Germline-derived CDR1 and CDR2 are MNHEY and SVGAGI. The CDR3 runs to 14 residues. The CDR3 sequence: CASSSTSGRREQFF. The CDR3 DNA is TGTGCCAGCAGTTCGACTAGCGGGAGACGTGAGCAGTTCTTC.

The gene calls are TRBV5-1 and TRBJ1-1; D possibly corresponds to TRBD1 (5 bases). The CDR3 is 13 residues long. The V gene's germline CDR1 is SGHRS and CDR2 YFSETQ. The V end was cut by 2 bases, the J end by 9 bases, with 14 bases between. The CDR3 loop is CASSLDRQSQAFF. The CDR3 bases are TGCGCCAGCAGCTTAGACAGACAGTCACAAGCTTTCTTT.

With respect to this clone: The sample carries other DNA sequences with the same CDR3. This chain uses TRBV4-3 with TRBJ1-5; no clear D gene. Germline V gives CDR1 LGHNA, CDR2 YSLEER. The CDR3 contains 15 residues. V lost 0 bases and J lost 4, with 10 bases in between. Here the CDR3 reads CASSQDGGRNQPQHF. Written as DNA, the CDR3 is TGCGCCAGCAGCCAAGACGGAGGCAGAAATCAGCCCCAGCATTTT.

This chain uses TRBV10-3 with TRBJ2-1; 10 bases match TRBD2. This CDR3 spans 16 amino acids. Germline CDR1 is ENHRY and CDR2 is SYGVKD. Trimming took 10 bases from V and 0 from J; bases not matched to a gene: 9. CDR3 sequence reads: CATRQREGSSYNEQFF. CDR3 nucleotide sequence: TGTGCCACCCGGCAGCGGGAGGGGAGCTCCTACAATGAGCAGTTCTTC.

This chain links TRBV5-1 with TRBJ1-1; no firm D call. This CDR3 has 13 residues. CDR1 and CDR2 from the germline V gene are SGHRS and YFSETQ. V was cut by 6 bases and J by 7 bases, with 16 bases left in between. The CDR3 DNA follows: TGCGCCAGCACGAAGAACGGGGTCGATGAAGCTTTCTTT. Its protein product is CASTKNGVDEAFF.

The rearrangement joins TRBV30 to TRBJ1-1, with 7 bases aligning to TRBD1. V shed 5 bases, J shed 3 bases, and the junction held 6 bases outside the gene matches. CDR3 length equals 13 residues. Germline V CDR1 and CDR2: GTSNPN, SVGIG (reference sequence). This CDR3 is CAWDRQGHTEAFF. The CDR3 DNA follows: TGTGCCTGGGACCGACAGGGCCACACTGAAGCTTTCTTT.

V gene TRBV19 combines with J gene TRBJ1-2; 7 positions match TRBD1. The CDR3 has 12 residues. After removal of 6 bases from V and 5 bases from J, the junction contained 3 bases not matched to a gene. Germline V gives CDR1 LNHDA, CDR2 SQIVND (reference sequence). CDR3 in DNA: TGTGCCAGTAGACCGACAGGGTATGGCTACACCTTC. Its protein product is CASRPTGYGYTF.

The chain couples TRBV7-9 to TRBJ2-3; 14 nucleotides line up with TRBD2. J gave up 4 bases and V 5 bases, and 8 bases lay outside the gene matches. This CDR3 is built from 17 residues. CDR1 and CDR2 from the germline V gene are SEHNR and FQNEAQ (reference sequence). Written as DNA, the CDR3 is TGTGCCAGCAGCCGTGGGACTAGCGGGAGCTTCGCAGATACGCAGTATTTT. Protein sequence: CASSRGTSGSFADTQYF.

The J gene is TRBJ1-5, the V gene TRBV9; D is undetermined. This CDR3 region has 14 residues. V lost 2 bases to trimming and J lost 0 bases, with 6 bases between them. The germline V gene has CDR1 SGDLS and CDR2 YYNGEE. The CDR3 region has the DNA TGTGCCAGCAGCGTTGGCAGTAGCAATCAGCCCCAGCATTTT. Translation: CASSVGSSNQPQHF.

V and J are TRBV19 and TRBJ2-1; TRBD2 aligns across 8 bases. The CDR3 runs to 15 residues. Trimming removed 6 bases from V and 4 bases from J; junction bases left unmatched: 8. CDR1 is LNHDA and CDR2 is SQIVND in the germline V gene (reference sequence). The CDR3 spells CASRSLAEPYNEQFF. DNA of the CDR3: TGTGCCAGTAGGTCACTAGCGGAACCTTACAATGAGCAGTTCTTC.

The chain has TRBV15 and TRBJ2-1; 11 nucleotides agree with TRBD2. This CDR3 has 17 amino acids. Germline V gene data show CDR1 as LNHNV and CDR2 as YYDKDF (reference sequence). V lost 2 bases to trimming and J lost 4 bases; unmatched junction nucleotides: 7. CDR3 protein: CATSRIRSGRVYNEQFF. The CDR3 coding sequence is TGTGCCACCAGCAGAATCCGTAGCGGGAGGGTTTACAATGAGCAGTTCTTC.

The chain has TRBV5-6 and TRBJ2-1, with TRBD1 as a possible D gene (5 bases). The germline gives CDR1 SGHDT, CDR2 YYEEEE. The CDR3 extends over 15 amino acids. Trimming pared 1 base from V and 4 bases from J, leaving 12 bases between. CDR3 in DNA: TGTGCCAGCAGCTTGAGGGGTAAGCCGTACAATGAGCAGTTCTTC. Protein product: CASSLRGKPYNEQFF.

V gene TRBV4-3 combines with J gene TRBJ1-3; D perhaps matches TRBD1 (6 bases). Trimming stripped 0 bases from V and 4 bases from J, with 13 bases between. Germline CDR1 and CDR2: LGHNA and YSLEER. The CDR3 extends over 16 amino acids. The CDR3 region has the DNA TGCGCCAGCAGCCAAGATTTGCTCAGGGGAGGAAACACCATATATTTT. Protein: CASSQDLLRGGNTIYF.

The chain combines TRBV19 with TRBJ2-1; possible D gene TRBD2, 6 bases. The CDR3 contains 13 residues. The germline V gene has CDR1 LNHDA and CDR2 SQIVND (reference sequence). Between the trimmed V and J ends, which lost 4 bases and 4 bases, there was a span of 8 bases. The CDR3, as DNA: TGTGCCAGTAGTACGGGACTTTACAATGAGCAGTTCTTC. Translating gives CASSTGLYNEQFF.

V is TRBV5-1 and J is TRBJ2-3, with D perhaps TRBD2 (6 bases). This CDR3 comprises 16 residues. The germline V gene encodes CDR1 SGHRS and CDR2 YFSETQ. V was clipped by 0 bases and J by 2 bases, with 13 bases between them. The CDR3 nucleotides are TGCGCCAGCAGCTTGGCCGCGGGGTTCGCCACAGATACGCAGTATTTT. Amino acids: CASSLAAGFATDTQYF.

The rearrangement uses TRBV29-1 and TRBJ2-7; 9 bases are a match to TRBD1. The CDR3 has 13 amino acids. Germline V lookup: CDR1 SQVTM, CDR2 ANQGSEA. The junction had 9 bases not matched to a gene; V was cut back by 7 bases and J by 5 bases. The CDR3 DNA reads as TGCAGCGCCGGACAGGGGTTAGTGGACGAGCAGTACGTC. It yields the protein CSAGQGLVDEQYV.

This clone came up once. This sequence joins TRBV4-1 and TRBJ1-3; D possibly corresponds to TRBD1 (5 bases). The germline gives CDR1 MGHRA, CDR2 YSYEKL. V was trimmed by 0 bases and J by 9 bases, leaving 15 bases between them. The length of the CDR3 is 15 residues. DNA for the CDR3: TGCGCCAGCAGCCAAGATGGTGGGACTTTTCTCACCATATATTTT. This gives the protein CASSQDGGTFLTIYF.

This clone was seen a handful of times. The V gene is TRBV2, the J gene TRBJ2-1; 7 bases fit TRBD2. Germline CDR1 reads SNHLY; CDR2 reads FYNNEI. The J segment lost 7 bases and the V segment lost 1 base, leaving 7 bases of the junction unmatched. This CDR3 has 15 amino acids. CDR3 coding DNA: TGTGCCAGCAGTGAAGGGGGGGGACTCGGGAATGAGCAGTTCTTC. Its protein product is CASSEGGGLGNEQFF. Using reference TRBV2 and TRBJ2-1 for the parts outside the CDR3, the full variable domain is EPEVTQTPSHQVTQMGQEVILRCVPISNHLYFYWYRQILGQKVEFLVSFYNNEISEKSEIFDDQFSVERPDGSNFTLKIRSTKLEDSAMYFCASSEGGGLGNEQFFGPGTRLTVL.